Presented here are 24 T cell receptor beta chains from one specimen sequenced in a study of T cell responses to AZD1222 COVID-19 vaccine. Sequenced by immunoSEQ multiplex PCR; TCRdb stores in-frame clones only, minus some. Found here are more than 150,000 clones, approximately 90% of them singletons; the top ten hold nearly 1%. Sequenced material: peripheral blood, taken on day 0 of AZD1222 vaccination. These receptors all come from an adult in good health.

Only a few counts were recorded for this clone. The rearrangement joins TRBV6-4 to TRBJ2-1; the D is unclear. The CDR3 runs to 12 residues. Germline lookup yields CDR1 MRHNA and CDR2 SNTAGT. The ends were cut back, 4 bases at V and 9 bases at J, with 10 bases in the middle. In DNA form, the CDR3 reads TGTGCCAGCAGTGTGGGTGTCGGTGAGCAGTTCTTC. Its protein product is CASSVGVGEQFF.

CDR3 residues: CASRRTSSSTDTQYF. In DNA, the CDR3 is TGTGCTAGTCGAAGGACTAGCTCTAGCACAGATACGCAGTATTTT. This chain links TRBV12-5 with TRBJ2-3; 8 bases fit TRBD2. The CDR3 has 15 amino acids. In germline, CDR1 is LGHNT, CDR2 FRNRAP. V shed 8 bases and J 0 bases; nucleotides not matched to a gene: 7. Full variable domain (outside the CDR3, taken from reference TRBV12-5 and TRBJ2-3): DARVTQTPRHKVTEMGQEVTMRCQPILGHNTVFWYRQTMMQGLELLAYFRNRAPLDDSGMPKDRFSAEMPDATLATLKIQPSEPRDSAVYFCASRRTSSSTDTQYFGPGTRLTVL.

This clone has only one observation. The chain recombines TRBV27 with TRBJ2-2, with TRBD2 identical over 10 bases. Germline CDR1 reads MNHEY; CDR2 reads SMNVEV (reference sequence). V gave up 9 bases and J gave up 5 bases; unmatched junction bases: 15. This CDR3 is built from 17 residues. The CDR3 reads CASSPPSGRAGTGELFF. Written as DNA, the CDR3 is TGTGCCAGTAGTCCCCCCAGCGGGAGGGCCGGTACCGGGGAGCTGTTTTTT.

This clone occurred once. The J gene is TRBJ1-2, the V gene TRBV7-2; 7 bases match TRBD1. The CDR3 is 14 amino acids. In germline, CDR1 is SGHTA, CDR2 FQGNSA. With 5 bases clipped from V and 7 bases from J, the junction kept 10 bases outside the gene matches. This CDR3 is CASSAGGGAIGYTF. In DNA, the CDR3 is TGTGCCAGCAGCGCCGGAGGGGGCGCGATTGGCTACACCTTC.

The chain has TRBV18 and TRBJ1-2; 10 positions agree with TRBD1. The V segment lost 0 bases and the J segment 8 bases; nucleotides outside the gene matches: 6. The length of the CDR3 is 15 residues. Germline V lookup: CDR1 KGHSH, CDR2 LQKENI. CDR3 protein: CASSPPGQGMEGYTF. Here the CDR3 DNA reads TGTGCCAGCTCACCACCGGGACAGGGGATGGAAGGCTACACCTTC.

The gene calls are TRBV6-1 and TRBJ1-3, with D tentatively TRBD1 (5 bases). V lost 2 bases, J lost 0 bases, and 11 bases lay in between. The germline gives CDR1 MNHNS, CDR2 SASEGT. This CDR3 spans 16 amino acids. The CDR3 loop reads CASSEFRGTSGNTIYF. As DNA, the CDR3 is TGTGCCAGCAGTGAATTCCGGGGCACCTCTGGAAACACCATATATTTT.

This chain joins TRBV20-1 and TRBJ2-5, with 11 bases identical to TRBD2. This CDR3 region has 13 residues. The germline gives CDR1 DFQATT, CDR2 SNEGSKA (reference sequence). V shed 6 bases and J 4 bases; nucleotides not matched to a gene: 4. CDR3 in DNA: TGCAGTGCCAGTAGCGGGGGGGGAGAGACCCAGTACTTC. It yields the protein CSASSGGGETQYF.

Only a few counts were recorded for this clone. The chain has TRBV29-1 and TRBJ2-7, with D possibly TRBD2 on 6 matching bases. From germline, CDR1 is SQVTM and CDR2 ANQGSEA. Trimming pared 4 bases from V and 3 bases from J, leaving 10 bases between. The CDR3 length is 12 residues. This chain's CDR3 is CSVAGEHYEQYF. The CDR3 DNA reads TGCAGCGTTGCGGGGGAACACTACGAGCAGTACTTC.

The rearrangement links TRBV28 to TRBJ1-5; tentative D call: TRBD1 (5 bases). Trimming removed 7 bases from V and 4 bases from J, with 11 bases in between. The length of the CDR3 is 13 residues. Germline V gene sequence: CDR1 MDHEN, CDR2 SYDVKM. CDR3 nucleotide sequence: TGTGCCAGCAAGCGGGCAGGGAATCAGCCCCAGCATTTT. This encodes CASKRAGNQPQHF.

J is TRBJ1-2 and V is TRBV15; D is unclear. Germline-derived CDR1 and CDR2 are LNHNV and YYDKDF (reference sequence). Trimming cost V 1 base and J 2 bases, with 11 bases left between them. This CDR3 spans 15 amino acids. CDR3 sequence reads: CATSRGRATNYGYTF. The CDR3, as DNA: TGTGCCACCAGCAGAGGCCGAGCAACGAACTATGGCTACACCTTC.

The genes are TRBV6-2 or TRBV6-3 and TRBJ1-2; D is perhaps TRBD1 (5 bases). CDR1 is MNHEY and CDR2 is SVGEGT in the germline V gene. This CDR3 has 12 residues. V shed 6 bases and J shed 7 bases, with 12 bases lying between them. Here the CDR3 reads CASSRLGTGYTF. The CDR3 DNA reads as TGTGCCAGCAGCCGTTTGGGGACTGGCTACACCTTC.

The gene calls are TRBV5-8 and TRBJ2-5; D call uncertain. The CDR3 is made up of 13 amino acids. Trimming cost V 3 bases and J 1 base, with 7 bases left between them. CDR1 is SGHTS and CDR2 is YDEGEE in the germline V gene. The CDR3 loop reads CASSSPGQETQYF. The CDR3 DNA is TGTGCCAGCAGCTCGCCGGGCCAAGAGACCCAGTACTTC.

The rearrangement links TRBV3-1 (or the pseudogene TRBV3-2) to TRBJ2-6, with D tentatively TRBD2 (5 bases). V shed 1 base and J shed 0 bases, with 10 bases lying between them. The CDR3 loop spans 17 amino acids. Germline CDR1 reads LGHDT; CDR2 reads YNNKEL (reference sequence). The CDR3 DNA sequence: TGTGCCAGCAGCCAAGTAGTGGACTTCTCTGGGGCCAACGTCCTGACTTTC. This translates into CASSQVVDFSGANVLTF.

The rearrangement uses TRBV12-5 and TRBJ1-4; D possibly corresponds to TRBD1 (5 bases). CDR3 length: 15 amino acids. V was cut by 0 bases and J by 8 bases, with 13 bases left in between. Germline V gene data show CDR1 as LGHNT and CDR2 as FRNRAP. The CDR3 sequence: CASGLVSQGGEKLFF. The CDR3 DNA follows: TGTGCTAGTGGTTTGGTTAGTCAGGGAGGAGAAAAACTGTTTTTT. Using reference TRBV12-5 and TRBJ1-4 for the parts outside the CDR3, the full variable domain is DARVTQTPRHKVTEMGQEVTMRCQPILGHNTVFWYRQTMMQGLELLAYFRNRAPLDDSGMPKDRFSAEMPDATLATLKIQPSEPRDSAVYFCASGLVSQGGEKLFFGSGTQLSVL.

The V gene is TRBV6-5, the J gene TRBJ2-3, with 12 bases aligning to TRBD1. V dropped 8 bases and J dropped 4; count of bases not matched to a gene: 7. Germline V gene lookup returns CDR1 MNHEY and CDR2 SVGAGI. This CDR3 comprises 15 residues. CDR3 sequence: CASGGQGAWADTQYF. In DNA form, the CDR3 reads TGTGCCAGCGGGGGACAGGGGGCATGGGCAGATACGCAGTATTTT.

The genes are TRBV28 and TRBJ2-1; 12 nucleotides line up with TRBD2. Germline assignment: CDR1 MDHEN and CDR2 SYDVKM. CDR3 length equals 18 residues. Trimming at V came to 4 bases and at J to 7 bases, leaving 14 bases not matched to a gene. CDR3 nucleotides: TGTGCCAGCAGTTCCTTAGGACTAGCGGGAAATCTGTGGAATGAGCAGTTCTTC. This gives the protein CASSSLGLAGNLWNEQFF. Based on the CDR3 plus reference TRBV28 and TRBJ2-1, the full variable domain is DVKVTQSSRYLVKRTGEKVFLECVQDMDHENMFWYRQDPGLGLRLIYFSYDVKMKEKGDIPEGYSVSREKKERFSLILESASTNQTSMYLCASSSLGLAGNLWNEQFFGPGTRLTVL.

A remark on this clone: This CDR3 is also generated by other DNA sequences in the sample. The V and J genes are TRBV20-1 and TRBJ1-1; D is unresolved. The CDR3 is 12 amino acids. Trimming removed 3 bases at V and 5 bases at J, with 10 bases between. Germline CDR1 reads DFQATT; CDR2 reads SNEGSKA (reference sequence). CDR3 in DNA: TGCAGTGCTAGTGTCGGAAGTACTGAAGCTTTCTTT. This gives the protein CSASVGSTEAFF.

The V and J genes are TRBV5-6 and TRBJ1-2; D unclear. V was cut by 0 bases and J by 7 bases, with 4 bases left in between. Germline CDR1 SGHDT, CDR2 YYEEEE. CDR3 length equals 11 residues. CDR3 amino acids: CASSLVGGYTF. The CDR3 coding sequence is TGTGCCAGCAGCTTGGTAGGTGGCTACACCTTC.

The chain uses TRBV14 and TRBJ2-4; 7 nucleotides agree with TRBD2. The germline V gene has CDR1 SGHDN and CDR2 FVKESK. The J segment lost 4 bases and the V segment lost 1 base, leaving 10 bases of the junction unmatched. The CDR3 runs 17 residues. The CDR3 bases are TGTGCCAGCAGCCAAGTCCGGGGGGAGTCAGGGAAAAACATTCAGTACTTC. This codes for CASSQVRGESGKNIQYF.

Worth noting for this clone: Other DNA sequences in this sample translate to the same CDR3. The chain is built from TRBV9 and TRBJ1-5, with a possible D match to TRBD1 (6 bases). The V and J ends lost 0 bases and 6 bases respectively, with 13 bases between them. Germline V lookup: CDR1 SGDLS, CDR2 YYNGEE. The CDR3 spans 15 residues. The CDR3, as DNA: TGTGCCAGCAGCGTAGGGGGGGGCGAGGGTCAGCCCCAGCATTTT. Amino acids: CASSVGGGEGQPQHF.

This clone was counted once. J is TRBJ2-1 and V is TRBV18; 12 nucleotides match TRBD2. This CDR3 region has 15 residues. The ends lost 6 bases at V and 8 bases at J; junction bases unmatched: 8. Germline loops: CDR1 KGHSH, CDR2 LQKENI. The CDR3 sequence is CASSETSGRKYEQFF. CDR3 nucleotides: TGTGCCAGCTCGGAAACTAGCGGGAGGAAGTATGAGCAGTTCTTC. The whole variable domain, filled in from reference TRBV18 and TRBJ2-1, reads NAGVMQNPRHLVRRRGQEARLRCSPMKGHSHVYWYRQLPEEGLKFMVYLQKENIIDESGMPKERFSAEFPKEGPSILRIQQVVRGDSAAYFCASSETSGRKYEQFFGPGTRLTVL.

The chain has TRBV9 and TRBJ2-1; D is undetermined. The CDR3 runs 13 residues. The ends were cut back, 4 bases at V and 0 bases at J, with 5 bases in the middle. Looked up from germline, CDR1 is SGDLS and CDR2 is YYNGEE. The CDR3 nucleotides read TGTGCCAGCAGCCCCAGCTCCTACAATGAGCAGTTCTTC. The encoded protein is CASSPSSYNEQFF.

The chain joins TRBV4-2 to TRBJ1-6, with 9 bases matching TRBD1. V gave up 6 bases and J gave up 9 bases; unmatched junction bases: 12. Germline V CDR1 and CDR2: LGHNA, YNFKEQ. The CDR3 has 16 residues. This CDR3 reads CASSQNRDRVISPLHF. CDR3 nucleotide sequence: TGTGCCAGCAGTCAAAACCGGGACAGGGTCATTTCACCCCTCCACTTT.

The rearrangement links TRBV5-1 to TRBJ1-5; D gene ambiguous. Germline CDR1 SGHRS, CDR2 YFSETQ. V was pared by 4 bases and J by 2 bases, with 10 bases between. This CDR3 comprises 14 residues. The DNA for the CDR3 is TGCGCCAGCAGCCCACACTTGGGCAATCAGCCCCAGCATTTT. Its translation: CASSPHLGNQPQHF.